Listed below are T cell receptor beta chains from one sample, sequenced in a study of shared clonotypes between healthy human individuals. Here immunoSEQ multiplex PCR was the method, and the copy in TCRdb shows in-frame clones only, minus some. The sample includes about 1.1 million clones, 77% seen only once; the top ten take 0.89%. Sequenced: memory CD4+ T cells from PBMCs. These receptors were taken from a man aged 18 to 29 in good health. Some clones in this sample may be carry-over from other donors' samples. Each CDR3 is given with its conserved first and last residue. The order of the fields is J gene, CDR3 length, clone size, V gene, D gene, CDR3 DNA, CDR3 protein. The D gene is left open where the match is weak. Clone size appears in some rows only: once, few, many, or a class for an expanded clone.

j_gene: TRBJ2-5
len: 13
abundance: .
v_gene: TRBV7-6
d_gene: .
CDR3nt: TGTGCCAGCAGCTTAAACACCGCGACGGCCCAGTACTTC
CDR3aa: CASSLNTATAQYF

j_gene: TRBJ1-3
len: 15
abundance: .
v_gene: TRBV18
d_gene: .
CDR3nt: TGTGCCAGCTCACCCTCAACAGGGCCTGGAAACACCATATATTTT
CDR3aa: CASSPSTGPGNTIYF

j_gene: TRBJ2-6
len: 15
abundance: .
v_gene: TRBV2
d_gene: .
CDR3nt: TGTGCCACCCGGCCAGGGAACACTGGGGCCAACGTCCTGACTTTC
CDR3aa: CATRPGNTGANVLTF

j_gene: TRBJ1-2
len: 12
abundance: .
v_gene: TRBV27
d_gene: TRBD1
CDR3nt: TGTGCCAGCTCGGACAGGGTCGATGGCTACACCTTC
CDR3aa: CASSDRVDGYTF

j_gene: TRBJ2-4
len: 17
abundance: .
v_gene: TRBV11-2
d_gene: .
CDR3nt: TGTGCCAGCAGCTTAGCCGCCCACTCACTAGCCAAAAACATTCAGTACTTC
CDR3aa: CASSLAAHSLAKNIQYF

j_gene: TRBJ2-1
len: 15
abundance: once
v_gene: TRBV28
d_gene: .
CDR3nt: TGTGCCAGCAGTCTACACCCTAGCTCCTACAATGAGCAGTTCTTC
CDR3aa: CASSLHPSSYNEQFF

j_gene: TRBJ2-1
len: 15
abundance: .
v_gene: TRBV5-6
d_gene: .
CDR3nt: TGTGCCAGCAGCTTGTCCGGGGGCTTTAACTATGAGCAGTTCTTC
CDR3aa: CASSLSGGFNYEQFF

j_gene: TRBJ2-5
len: 11
abundance: .
v_gene: TRBV20-1
d_gene: .
CDR3nt: TGCAGTGCTAGAGGTTCGGAGACCCAGTACTTC
CDR3aa: CSARGSETQYF

j_gene: TRBJ1-2
len: 14
abundance: .
v_gene: TRBV5-6
d_gene: .
CDR3nt: TGTGCCAGCAGCTTCATTACAGGGAGACCTGGCTACACCTTC
CDR3aa: CASSFITGRPGYTF

j_gene: TRBJ2-3
len: 14
abundance: .
v_gene: TRBV5-1
d_gene: TRBD1
CDR3nt: TGCGCCAGCAGCTTACAGGGGGCGTCCGATACGCAGTATTTT
CDR3aa: CASSLQGASDTQYF

j_gene: TRBJ2-1
len: 15
abundance: .
v_gene: TRBV2
d_gene: .
CDR3nt: TGTGCCAGCAGTGAAGATTGGGTTCGAGGGGAAGAGCAGTTCTTC
CDR3aa: CASSEDWVRGEEQFF

j_gene: TRBJ2-2
len: 14
abundance: .
v_gene: TRBV6-1
d_gene: TRBD2
CDR3nt: TGTGCCAGCAGTTTACCGGTGGCCGGGGAGGGACTGTTTTTT
CDR3aa: CASSLPVAGEGLFF

j_gene: TRBJ1-2
len: 12
abundance: .
v_gene: TRBV5-1
d_gene: .
CDR3nt: TGCGCCAGCAGCTTGGAGGGGTTTGGCTACACCTTC
CDR3aa: CASSLEGFGYTF

j_gene: TRBJ1-1
len: 13
abundance: .
v_gene: TRBV2
d_gene: .
CDR3nt: TGTGCCAGCAGTGAAGCTAGGCAGACTGAAGCTTTCTTT
CDR3aa: CASSEARQTEAFF

j_gene: TRBJ2-3
len: 11
abundance: .
v_gene: TRBV20-1
d_gene: .
CDR3nt: TGCAGTGCTAGTGGCAGAGATACGCAGTATTTT
CDR3aa: CSASGRDTQYF

j_gene: TRBJ1-4
len: 12
abundance: few
v_gene: TRBV28
d_gene: .
CDR3nt: TGTGCCAGCAGTTTGGCAAATGAAAAACTGTTTTTT
CDR3aa: CASSLANEKLFF

j_gene: TRBJ2-3
len: 17
abundance: .
v_gene: TRBV7-3
d_gene: TRBD2
CDR3nt: TGTGCCAGCAGCTTACTCGGCGGTAGCGGGAGTATAAATACGCAGTATTTT
CDR3aa: CASSLLGGSGSINTQYF

j_gene: TRBJ2-5
len: 15
abundance: few
v_gene: TRBV7-9
d_gene: TRBD1
CDR3nt: TGTGCCAGCAGCCCGGGACAGGAGGTTGGGGAGACCCAGTACTTC
CDR3aa: CASSPGQEVGETQYF

j_gene: TRBJ2-3
len: 15
abundance: once
v_gene: TRBV28
d_gene: .
CDR3nt: TGTGCCAGCAGCCCTGCCAAGGTCCCCACAGATACGCAGTATTTT
CDR3aa: CASSPAKVPTDTQYF

j_gene: TRBJ2-3
len: 22
abundance: .
v_gene: TRBV9
d_gene: TRBD2
CDR3nt: TGTGCCAGCAGCGCCCGACAGGGGACAGCTAGCGGGAGCTCTTGGGGAACAGATACGCAGTATTTT
CDR3aa: CASSARQGTASGSSWGTDTQYF

j_gene: TRBJ1-3
len: 14
abundance: .
v_gene: TRBV2
d_gene: .
CDR3nt: TGTGCCAGCAGTGAACGGGGGGACGGAAACACCATATATTTT
CDR3aa: CASSERGDGNTIYF

j_gene: TRBJ1-1
len: 16
abundance: .
v_gene: TRBV11-2
d_gene: TRBD1
CDR3nt: TGTGCCAGCAGCCCCCGTGGGACAGGGATGAACACTGAAGCTTTCTTT
CDR3aa: CASSPRGTGMNTEAFF

j_gene: TRBJ2-4
len: 18
abundance: .
v_gene: TRBV28
d_gene: TRBD1
CDR3nt: TGTGCCAGCAGTGGAGCCCCCGGGACAGGGGTCCCCGGAAACATTCAGTACTTC
CDR3aa: CASSGAPGTGVPGNIQYF

j_gene: TRBJ2-4
len: 18
abundance: once
v_gene: TRBV2
d_gene: TRBD2
CDR3nt: TGTGCCAGCAGCGCTGGGACTAGCGGAGGTCTAGCCAAAAACATTCAGTACTTC
CDR3aa: CASSAGTSGGLAKNIQYF

j_gene: TRBJ1-3
len: 11
abundance: few
v_gene: TRBV10-1
d_gene: .
CDR3nt: TGCGCCAGTTCATCGGGAAACACCATATATTTT
CDR3aa: CASSSGNTIYF

j_gene: TRBJ2-3
len: 13
abundance: .
v_gene: TRBV7-3
d_gene: .
CDR3nt: TGTGCCAGCAGCTTAGTTAGTACAGATACGCAGTATTTT
CDR3aa: CASSLVSTDTQYF

j_gene: TRBJ2-3
len: 15
abundance: few
v_gene: TRBV12-5
d_gene: TRBD2
CDR3nt: TGTGCTAGTGCCATAGCGGGAGGGGGGACAGATACGCAGTATTTT
CDR3aa: CASAIAGGGTDTQYF

j_gene: TRBJ1-1
len: 12
abundance: .
v_gene: TRBV2
d_gene: .
CDR3nt: TGTGCCAGCAGCAGGGAGGCCGGGATAACTTTCTTT
CDR3aa: CASSREAGITFF

j_gene: TRBJ2-7
len: 11
abundance: .
v_gene: TRBV6-1
d_gene: .
CDR3nt: TGTGCCAGCAGAGAGGGGTTCGAGCAGTACTTC
CDR3aa: CASREGFEQYF

j_gene: TRBJ2-1
len: 15
abundance: .
v_gene: TRBV5-4
d_gene: .
CDR3nt: TGTGCCAGCAGCCACCGGGCCCTCAGGGGCAATGAGCAGTTCTTC
CDR3aa: CASSHRALRGNEQFF

j_gene: TRBJ1-3
len: 13
abundance: once
v_gene: TRBV5-8
d_gene: .
CDR3nt: TGTGCCAGCAGCTCCTCACTTCGAAACACCATATATTTT
CDR3aa: CASSSSLRNTIYF

j_gene: TRBJ2-2
len: 15
abundance: .
v_gene: TRBV7-3
d_gene: .
CDR3nt: TGTGCCAGCAGCTTAACGGGACGGAGGACCGGGGAGCTGTTTTTT
CDR3aa: CASSLTGRRTGELFF

j_gene: TRBJ2-3
len: 16
abundance: .
v_gene: TRBV7-9
d_gene: TRBD2
CDR3nt: TGTGCCAGCAGCTCGATAGCGGGAGTAGTGACAGATACGCAGTATTTT
CDR3aa: CASSSIAGVVTDTQYF

j_gene: TRBJ2-7
len: 16
abundance: once
v_gene: TRBV5-1
d_gene: TRBD2
CDR3nt: TGCGCCAGCAGCTTGGGGACGGCGGGAGTCGGGTACGAGCAGTACTTC
CDR3aa: CASSLGTAGVGYEQYF

j_gene: TRBJ1-2
len: 14
abundance: .
v_gene: TRBV7-2
d_gene: .
CDR3nt: TGTGCCAGCAGCTTGGACGTCAATAACTATGGCTACACCTTC
CDR3aa: CASSLDVNNYGYTF

j_gene: TRBJ2-1
len: 13
abundance: few
v_gene: TRBV2
d_gene: TRBD2
CDR3nt: TGTGCCAGCAGTACCTTAGCGGGAGCTGAGCAGTTCTTC
CDR3aa: CASSTLAGAEQFF

j_gene: TRBJ1-1
len: 16
abundance: .
v_gene: TRBV28
d_gene: TRBD1
CDR3nt: TGTGCCAGCAGTTCCGGGACAGGGAATTTTCTCACTGAAGCTTTCTTT
CDR3aa: CASSSGTGNFLTEAFF

j_gene: TRBJ2-5
len: 16
abundance: once
v_gene: TRBV11-3
d_gene: .
CDR3nt: TGTGCCAGCAGCCCCTCCGGGACGCACGCACCAGAGACCCAGTACTTC
CDR3aa: CASSPSGTHAPETQYF

j_gene: TRBJ1-5
len: 14
abundance: few
v_gene: TRBV16
d_gene: .
CDR3nt: TGTGCCAGCAGCCAATTCACAGGCAATCAGCCCCAGCATTTT
CDR3aa: CASSQFTGNQPQHF

j_gene: TRBJ1-3
len: 16
abundance: .
v_gene: TRBV5-6
d_gene: TRBD1
CDR3nt: TGTGCCAGCAGCTTGGCAGGACAGGGTATCGGAAACACCATATATTTT
CDR3aa: CASSLAGQGIGNTIYF

j_gene: TRBJ1-1
len: 14
abundance: .
v_gene: TRBV7-3
d_gene: TRBD1
CDR3nt: TGTGCCAGCAGCTCCCAGGGGGTAGGGACTGAAGCTTTCTTT
CDR3aa: CASSSQGVGTEAFF

j_gene: TRBJ2-7
len: 14
abundance: .
v_gene: TRBV6-6
d_gene: TRBD1
CDR3nt: TGTGCCAGCAGTTACGGACAGGGTCCCCACGAGCAGTACTTC
CDR3aa: CASSYGQGPHEQYF

j_gene: TRBJ1-1
len: 12
abundance: .
v_gene: TRBV11-2
d_gene: .
CDR3nt: TGTGCCAGCAGCTTCGCGACAGCTGAAGCTTTCTTT
CDR3aa: CASSFATAEAFF

j_gene: TRBJ2-1
len: 16
abundance: .
v_gene: TRBV18
d_gene: .
CDR3nt: TGTGCCAGCTCACCACGAGGGGACCCCCACTACAATGAGCAGTTCTTC
CDR3aa: CASSPRGDPHYNEQFF

j_gene: TRBJ2-1
len: 14
abundance: .
v_gene: TRBV9
d_gene: TRBD1
CDR3nt: TGTGCCAGCAGCGTGGGACAGACCTACAATGAGCAGTTCTTC
CDR3aa: CASSVGQTYNEQFF

j_gene: TRBJ2-2
len: 15
abundance: .
v_gene: TRBV6-6
d_gene: .
CDR3nt: TGTGCCAGCAGTTCGATTGGGGCGAACACCGGGGAGCTGTTTTTT
CDR3aa: CASSSIGANTGELFF

j_gene: TRBJ2-7
len: 14
abundance: .
v_gene: TRBV7-2
d_gene: .
CDR3nt: TGTGCCAGCGCCGGCGGGGTCGGGAACTACGAGCAGTACTTC
CDR3aa: CASAGGVGNYEQYF

j_gene: TRBJ2-1
len: 17
abundance: .
v_gene: TRBV4-1
d_gene: TRBD2
CDR3nt: TGCGCCAGCAGCCCCCAGAGCTACGGGAGGGCCGGGAATGAGCAGTTCTTC
CDR3aa: CASSPQSYGRAGNEQFF

j_gene: TRBJ2-5
len: 12
abundance: .
v_gene: TRBV7-9
d_gene: .
CDR3nt: TGTGCCAGCAGCTTCAGCCAGGAGACCCAGTACTTC
CDR3aa: CASSFSQETQYF

j_gene: TRBJ2-1
len: 13
abundance: .
v_gene: TRBV11-3
d_gene: TRBD1
CDR3nt: TGTGCCAGCAGCTTAGAAAGACAGGGCCAGCAGTTCTTC
CDR3aa: CASSLERQGQQFF

j_gene: TRBJ1-2
len: 12
abundance: .
v_gene: TRBV19
d_gene: .
CDR3nt: TGTGCCAGTAGGCCAACACAATATGGCTACACCTTC
CDR3aa: CASRPTQYGYTF

j_gene: TRBJ1-2
len: 13
abundance: many
v_gene: TRBV9
d_gene: .
CDR3nt: TGTGCCAGCAGCGTAGGCAGGGAAGCTGGCTACACCTTC
CDR3aa: CASSVGREAGYTF

j_gene: TRBJ1-2
len: 13
abundance: .
v_gene: TRBV6-1
d_gene: .
CDR3nt: TGTGCCAGCAGTGAAGTGGAAGGGGCGGGCTACACCTTC
CDR3aa: CASSEVEGAGYTF

j_gene: TRBJ2-1
len: 14
abundance: once
v_gene: TRBV28
d_gene: TRBD2
CDR3nt: TGTGCCAGCAACGGCGGGAGGGCCCTAAATGAGCAGTTCTTC
CDR3aa: CASNGGRALNEQFF

j_gene: TRBJ2-2
len: 15
abundance: once
v_gene: TRBV11-3
d_gene: TRBD2
CDR3nt: TGTGCCAGCAGCTCGAAAGGACTAGCGGGAGCGGAGCTGTTTTTT
CDR3aa: CASSSKGLAGAELFF

j_gene: TRBJ2-5
len: 18
abundance: .
v_gene: TRBV4-2
d_gene: .
CDR3nt: TGTGCCAGCAGCCAAGTATCGGGAGCGAAGTGGGTTCAAGAGACCCAGTACTTC
CDR3aa: CASSQVSGAKWVQETQYF

j_gene: TRBJ2-3
len: 16
abundance: .
v_gene: TRBV4-2
d_gene: .
CDR3nt: TGTGCCAGCAGCCAAGTTAATCATCGGGAAACAGATACGCAGTATTTT
CDR3aa: CASSQVNHRETDTQYF

j_gene: TRBJ2-7
len: 13
abundance: .
v_gene: TRBV6-5
d_gene: .
CDR3nt: TGTGCCAGCACCGTGGGGGTTGGTACCGAGCAGTACTTC
CDR3aa: CASTVGVGTEQYF

j_gene: TRBJ2-1
len: 15
abundance: once
v_gene: TRBV27
d_gene: TRBD1
CDR3nt: TGTGCCAGCAGTTCCTGGGACAGGGGTAACAATGAGCAGTTCTTC
CDR3aa: CASSSWDRGNNEQFF

j_gene: TRBJ1-1
len: 12
abundance: .
v_gene: TRBV28
d_gene: .
CDR3nt: TGTGCCATTGTGGGCGCGAACACTGAAGCTTTCTTT
CDR3aa: CAIVGANTEAFF